This TCR beta chain was identified during a study of CD8 T cells in ankylosing spondylitis. For TCR beta, libraries came from quantitative 5'-RACE with molecular barcodes. TCRdb processed the 5' RACE reads anew with MiXCR; each CDR3 protein has one entry. The data show some 250,000 distinct CDR3 sequences, 20% to 30% seen once. Looked up from germline, CDR1 is SNHLY and CDR2 is FYNNEI. This CDR3 comprises 14 residues. The ends were cut back, 6 bases at V and 4 bases at J, with 16 bases in the middle. This chain joins TRBV2 and TRBJ2-7; tentative D call: TRBD1 (6 bases). The sequencing sample was made of blood, either unsorted or a sorted T cell fraction (not recorded which). This receptor was identified in a male donor with ankylosing spondylitis or in good health (not recorded which). CDR3 region: CASRVQGPIYEQYF. DNA of the CDR3: TGTGCCAGCAGGGTTCAGGGGCCCATATACGAGCAGTACTTC. The variable domain in full, with the rest retrieved from reference TRBV2 and TRBJ2-7, is EPEVTQTPSHQVTQMGQEVILRCVPISNHLYFYWYRQILGQKVEFLVSFYNNEISEKSEIFDDQFSVERPDGSNFTLKIRSTKLEDSAMYFCASRVQGPIYEQYFGPGTRLTVT.